The T cell receptor beta chain under discussion was sequenced for a study of CD8 T cells in ankylosing spondylitis. General observations from the study: One TCR beta motif, made up of eight highly homologous variants, appeared characteristic of ankylosing spondylitis blood.

V was pared by 0 bases and J by 4 bases, with 15 bases between. Germline lookup yields CDR1 LNHNV and CDR2 YYDKDF (reference sequence). CDR3 length equals 17 residues. This clonotype was found a few times. Its antigen is not identified. MiXCR, applied by TCRdb to the 5' RACE reads, yields one record per CDR3 protein. The sample lists about 800,000 distinct CDR3 sequences, 12% occurring once. Sequences were obtained from blood, either unsorted or a sorted T cell fraction (not recorded which). The source of this sequence is a male donor with ankylosing spondylitis. V and J are TRBV15 and TRBJ1-4; no definite D call. The CDR3: CATSREFSAVGNEKLFF. In nucleotides, the CDR3 is TGTGCCACCAGCAGAGAGTTTTCGGCCGTCGGTAATGAAAAACTGTTTTTT.